This record covers a single T cell receptor beta chain. Antigen unknown. TCRdb ran MiXCR on the RT-PCR reads and lists one entry per CDR3 protein. The data contain under 850,000 distinct CDR3 sequences, less than 20% of them seen just once; the ten biggest clones take up 9.5% to 13%. The CDR3 is made up of 17 amino acids. With 8 bases clipped from V and 0 bases from J, the junction kept 12 bases outside the gene matches. In germline, CDR1 is MNHNS, CDR2 SASEGT. This entry is derived from a study of response to subunit inactivated influenza vaccine. The study's findings and limits: Authors suggested seasonal influenza vaccinations each recruit few new T cells.

The material sequenced was PBMCs from blood, taken 5 days after vaccination. The sequence was collected from a man aged 50 or older who received an inactivated influenza vaccine. The chain joins TRBV6-1 to TRBJ2-2, with 7 bases lining up with TRBD2. The CDR3 nucleotides are TGTGCCAGCGGCAGCGGCAGCGGGACCTCGAACACCGGGGAGCTGTTTTTT. Protein product: CASGSGSGTSNTGELFF.